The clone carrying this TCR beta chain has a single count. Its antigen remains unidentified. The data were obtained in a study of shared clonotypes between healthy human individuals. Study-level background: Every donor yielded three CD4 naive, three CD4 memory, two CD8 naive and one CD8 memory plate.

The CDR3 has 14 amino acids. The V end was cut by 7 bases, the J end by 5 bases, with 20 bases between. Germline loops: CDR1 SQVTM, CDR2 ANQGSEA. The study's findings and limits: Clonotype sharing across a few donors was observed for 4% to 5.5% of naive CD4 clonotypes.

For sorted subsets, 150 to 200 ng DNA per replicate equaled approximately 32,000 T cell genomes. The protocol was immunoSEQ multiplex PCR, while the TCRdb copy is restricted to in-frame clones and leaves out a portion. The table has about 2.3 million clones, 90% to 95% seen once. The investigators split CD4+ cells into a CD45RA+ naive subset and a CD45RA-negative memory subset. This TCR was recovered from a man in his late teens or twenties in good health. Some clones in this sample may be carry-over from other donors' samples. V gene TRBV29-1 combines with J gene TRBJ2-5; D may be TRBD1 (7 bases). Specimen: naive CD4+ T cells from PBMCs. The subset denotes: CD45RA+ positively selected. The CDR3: CSGRDRAGYETQYF. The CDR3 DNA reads TGCAGCGGACGGGACAGAGCGGGCTATGAGACCCAGTACTTC.